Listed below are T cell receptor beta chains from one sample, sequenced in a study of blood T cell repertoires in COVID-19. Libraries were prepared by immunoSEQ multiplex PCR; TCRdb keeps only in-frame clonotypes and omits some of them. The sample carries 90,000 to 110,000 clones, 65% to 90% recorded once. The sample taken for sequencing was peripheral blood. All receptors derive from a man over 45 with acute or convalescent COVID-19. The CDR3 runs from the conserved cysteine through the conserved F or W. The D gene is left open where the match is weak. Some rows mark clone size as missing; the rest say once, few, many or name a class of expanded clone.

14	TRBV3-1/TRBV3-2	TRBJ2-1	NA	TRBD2	CASRGKRERNEQFF	TGTGCCAGCAGAGGGAAGCGGGAGAGGAATGAGCAGTTCTTC
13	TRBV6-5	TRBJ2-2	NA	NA	CANALALGGELFF	TGTGCCAACGCACTAGCCCTAGGCGGGGAGCTGTTTTTT
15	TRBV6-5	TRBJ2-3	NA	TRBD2	CASSRGGIMTDTQYF	TGTGCCAGCAGTCGGGGGGGCATTATGACAGATACGCAGTATTTT
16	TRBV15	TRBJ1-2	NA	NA	CATSRSAGGRVNGYTF	TGTGCCACCAGCAGATCCGCGGGGGGCCGAGTCAATGGCTACACCTTC
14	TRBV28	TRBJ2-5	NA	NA	CASSPQGGWETQYF	TGTGCCAGCAGTCCCCAGGGGGGATGGGAGACCCAGTACTTC
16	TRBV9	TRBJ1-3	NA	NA	CASSARDTLSGNTIYF	TGTGCCAGCAGCGCCCGGGACACTCTCTCTGGAAACACCATATATTTT
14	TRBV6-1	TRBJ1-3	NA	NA	CASSELGSGNTIYF	TGTGCCAGCAGTGAACTAGGCTCTGGAAACACCATATATTTT
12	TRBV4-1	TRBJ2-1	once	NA	CASSQVANEQFF	TGCGCCAGCAGCCAAGTAGCGAATGAGCAGTTCTTC
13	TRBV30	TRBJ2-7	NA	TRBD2	CAWTSSGTYEQYF	TGTGCCTGGACGTCTAGCGGGACCTACGAGCAGTACTTC
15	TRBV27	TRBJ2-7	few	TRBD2	CASSPRGTSSYEQYF	TGTGCCAGCAGCCCTAGGGGGACTAGCTCCTACGAGCAGTACTTC
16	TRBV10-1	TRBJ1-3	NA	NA	CASSEQQGVDGNTIYF	TGCGCCAGCAGTGAGCAACAGGGAGTGGACGGAAACACCATATATTTT
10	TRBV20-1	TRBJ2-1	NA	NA	CSAEEVEQFF	TGCAGTGCGGAGGAGGTGGAGCAGTTCTTC
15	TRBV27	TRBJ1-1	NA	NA	CASRAPTQVDTEAFF	TGTGCCAGCCGTGCCCCGACACAAGTCGACACTGAAGCTTTCTTT
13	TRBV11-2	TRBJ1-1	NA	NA	CASSLGQNTEAFF	TGTGCCAGCAGCTTGGGACAGAACACTGAAGCTTTCTTT
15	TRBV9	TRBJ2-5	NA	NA	CASSREAAGQETQYF	TGTGCCAGCAGCAGGGAGGCGGCGGGTCAAGAGACCCAGTACTTC
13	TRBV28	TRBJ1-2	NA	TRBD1	CAGRDRDNYGYTF	TGTGCGGGCCGGGACAGGGATAACTATGGCTACACCTTC
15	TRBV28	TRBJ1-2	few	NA	CASSLEQGNLNGYTF	TGTGCCAGCAGTTTAGAGCAGGGGAACCTCAATGGCTACACCTTC
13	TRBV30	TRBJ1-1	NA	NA	CAWSVDREIAAFF	TGTGCCTGGAGTGTTGATAGAGAAATCGCAGCTTTCTTT
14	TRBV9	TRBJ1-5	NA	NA	CASSSRTVNQPQHF	TGTGCCAGCAGCTCTCGGACAGTAAATCAGCCCCAGCATTTT
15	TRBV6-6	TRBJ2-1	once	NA	CASSYSRPGYNEQFF	TGTGCCAGCAGTTACTCCCGTCCGGGTTACAATGAGCAGTTCTTC
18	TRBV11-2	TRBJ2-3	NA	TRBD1	CASSSPTGDREETDTQYF	TGTGCCAGCAGCTCGCCGACCGGAGACAGGGAAGAGACAGATACGCAGTATTTT
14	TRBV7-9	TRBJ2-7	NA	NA	CASSPISGSYEQYF	TGTGCCAGCAGCCCTATAAGTGGTTCCTACGAGCAGTACTTC
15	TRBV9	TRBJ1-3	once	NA	CASSLGLNSGNTIYF	TGTGCCAGCAGCCTAGGACTAAACTCTGGAAACACCATATATTTT
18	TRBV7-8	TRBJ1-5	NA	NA	CASSKFPSGSGSNQPQHF	TGTGCCAGCAGCAAATTTCCCTCGGGGAGCGGAAGCAATCAGCCCCAGCATTTT
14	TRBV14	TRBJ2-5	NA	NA	CASSPQGTLETQYF	TGTGCCAGCAGCCCCCAAGGGACTTTAGAGACCCAGTACTTC
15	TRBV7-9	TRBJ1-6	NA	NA	CASSLMSSYNSPLHF	TGTGCCAGCAGTCTCATGAGCTCCTATAATTCACCCCTCCACTTT
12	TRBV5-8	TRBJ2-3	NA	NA	CASSHRADTQYF	TGTGCCAGCAGTCACAGAGCAGATACGCAGTATTTT
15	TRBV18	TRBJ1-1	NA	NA	CASSPLGGADTEAFF	TGTGCCAGCTCACCACTGGGAGGGGCGGACACTGAAGCTTTCTTT
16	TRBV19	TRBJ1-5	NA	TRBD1	CASQTGGDGGNQPQHF	TGTGCCAGTCAGACAGGGGGAGATGGTGGCAATCAGCCCCAGCATTTT
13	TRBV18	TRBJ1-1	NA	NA	CASSPQGYTEAFF	TGTGCCAGCTCACCACAGGGGTACACTGAAGCTTTCTTT
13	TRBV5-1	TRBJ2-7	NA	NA	CASSRRPEYEQYF	TGCGCCAGCAGCCGGAGGCCCGAATACGAGCAGTACTTC
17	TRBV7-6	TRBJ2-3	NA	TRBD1	CASSPEAGTVHTDTQYF	TGTGCCAGCAGCCCGGAAGCCGGGACAGTGCACACAGATACGCAGTATTTT
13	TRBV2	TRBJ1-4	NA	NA	CASRLQPNEKLFF	TGTGCCAGCAGGCTACAGCCTAATGAAAAACTGTTTTTT
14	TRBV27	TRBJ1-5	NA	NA	CASSREASNQPQHF	TGTGCCAGCAGTCGGGAGGCGAGCAATCAGCCCCAGCATTTT
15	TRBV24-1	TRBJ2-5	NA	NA	CATSDSDRRRGTQYF	TGTGCCACCAGTGATTCGGACAGGAGGAGGGGGACCCAGTACTTC
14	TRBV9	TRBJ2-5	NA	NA	CASSVGNSEETQYF	TGTGCCAGCAGCGTAGGAAATAGCGAAGAGACCCAGTACTTC
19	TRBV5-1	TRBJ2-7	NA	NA	CASSLEGLEPRRVSYEQYF	TGCGCCAGCAGCTTGGAGGGATTGGAGCCGCGGAGGGTTTCCTACGAGCAGTACTTC
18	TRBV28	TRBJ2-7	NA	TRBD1	CASKLGQGARLGWVEQYF	TGTGCCAGCAAACTGGGACAGGGCGCCCGACTGGGATGGGTGGAGCAGTACTTC
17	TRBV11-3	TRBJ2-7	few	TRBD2	CASSLADFGGRGYEQYF	TGTGCCAGCAGCTTAGCGGATTTTGGCGGGAGGGGCTACGAGCAGTACTTC
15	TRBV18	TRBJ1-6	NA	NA	CASSHGGSNNSPLHF	TGTGCCAGCTCTCACGGGGGATCGAATAATTCACCCCTCCACTTT
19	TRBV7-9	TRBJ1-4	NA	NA	CASSLVGTLAQATNEKLFF	TGTGCCAGCAGCTTAGTCGGGACACTTGCCCAGGCAACTAATGAAAAACTGTTTTTT
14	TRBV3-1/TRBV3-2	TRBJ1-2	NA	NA	CASSQDADSYGYTF	TGTGCCAGCAGCCAAGATGCGGACAGCTATGGCTACACCTTC
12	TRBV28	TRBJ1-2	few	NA	CASSPRGYGYTF	TGTGCCAGCAGCCCTAGGGGCTATGGCTACACCTTC
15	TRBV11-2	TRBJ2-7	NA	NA	CASSDDVKGVYEQYF	TGTGCCAGCAGCGATGACGTGAAGGGGGTCTACGAGCAGTACTTC
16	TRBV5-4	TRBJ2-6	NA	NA	CASSFQGASGANVLTF	TGTGCCAGCAGCTTTCAGGGCGCCTCTGGGGCCAACGTCCTGACTTTC
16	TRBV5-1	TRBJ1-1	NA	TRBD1	CASSLAGQGSNTEAFF	TGCGCCAGCAGCTTGGCGGGACAGGGATCGAACACTGAAGCTTTCTTT
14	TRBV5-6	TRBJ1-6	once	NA	CASTGGPINSPLHF	TGTGCCAGCACCGGGGGACCAATTAATTCACCCCTCCACTTT